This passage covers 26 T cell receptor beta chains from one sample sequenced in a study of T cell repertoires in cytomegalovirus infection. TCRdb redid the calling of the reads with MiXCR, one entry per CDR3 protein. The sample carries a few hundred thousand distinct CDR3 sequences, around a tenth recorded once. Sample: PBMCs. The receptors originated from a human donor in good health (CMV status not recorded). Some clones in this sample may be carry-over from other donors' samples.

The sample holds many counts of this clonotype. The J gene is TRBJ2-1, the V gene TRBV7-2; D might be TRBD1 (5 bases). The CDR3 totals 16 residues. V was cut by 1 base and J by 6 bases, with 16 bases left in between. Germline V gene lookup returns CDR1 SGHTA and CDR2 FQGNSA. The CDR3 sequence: CASSLGPGNRGNEQFF. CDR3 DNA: TGTGCCAGCAGCTTAGGACCCGGCAATAGGGGCAATGAGCAGTTCTTC.

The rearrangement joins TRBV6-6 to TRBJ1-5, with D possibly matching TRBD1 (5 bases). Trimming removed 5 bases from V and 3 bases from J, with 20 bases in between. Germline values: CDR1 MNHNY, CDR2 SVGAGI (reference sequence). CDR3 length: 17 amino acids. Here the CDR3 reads CASSQYKAGPFNQPQHF. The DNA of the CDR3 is TGTGCCAGCAGTCAATACAAGGCAGGGCCCTTCAATCAGCCCCAGCATTTT.

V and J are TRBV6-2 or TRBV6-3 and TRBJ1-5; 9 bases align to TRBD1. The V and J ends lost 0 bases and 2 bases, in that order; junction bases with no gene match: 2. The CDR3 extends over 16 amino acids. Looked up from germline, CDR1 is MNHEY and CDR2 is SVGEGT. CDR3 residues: CASSYSRDRGNQPQHF. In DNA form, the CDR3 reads TGTGCCAGCAGTTACTCAAGGGACAGGGGCAATCAGCCCCAGCATTTT.

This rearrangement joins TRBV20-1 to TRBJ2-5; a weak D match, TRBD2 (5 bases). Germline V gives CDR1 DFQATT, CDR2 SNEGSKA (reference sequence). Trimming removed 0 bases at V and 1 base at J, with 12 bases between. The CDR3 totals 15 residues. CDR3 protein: CSARDARSGQETQYF. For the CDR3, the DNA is TGCAGTGCTAGAGATGCCCGGAGCGGCCAAGAGACCCAGTACTTC.

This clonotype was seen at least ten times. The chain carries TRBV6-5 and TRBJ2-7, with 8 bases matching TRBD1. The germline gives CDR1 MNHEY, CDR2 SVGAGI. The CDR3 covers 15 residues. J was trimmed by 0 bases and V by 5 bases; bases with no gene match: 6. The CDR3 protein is CASSPNRGSSYEQYF. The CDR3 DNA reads TGTGCCAGCAGTCCTAACAGGGGGAGCTCCTACGAGCAGTACTTC.

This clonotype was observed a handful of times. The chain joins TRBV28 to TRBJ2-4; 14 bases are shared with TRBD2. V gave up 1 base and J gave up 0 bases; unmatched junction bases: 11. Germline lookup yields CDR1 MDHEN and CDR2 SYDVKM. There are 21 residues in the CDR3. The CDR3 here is CASSLFGLAGGATLAKNIQYF. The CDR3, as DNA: TGTGCCAGCAGTTTATTTGGACTAGCGGGAGGAGCTACCTTAGCCAAAAACATTCAGTACTTC.

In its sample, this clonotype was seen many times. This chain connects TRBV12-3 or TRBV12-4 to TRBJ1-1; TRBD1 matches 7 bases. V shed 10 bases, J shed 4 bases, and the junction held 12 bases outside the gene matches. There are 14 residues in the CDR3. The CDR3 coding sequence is TGTGCCACCGCGCCTCGACAGGGCTTCACTGAAGCTTTCTTT. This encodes CATAPRQGFTEAFF.

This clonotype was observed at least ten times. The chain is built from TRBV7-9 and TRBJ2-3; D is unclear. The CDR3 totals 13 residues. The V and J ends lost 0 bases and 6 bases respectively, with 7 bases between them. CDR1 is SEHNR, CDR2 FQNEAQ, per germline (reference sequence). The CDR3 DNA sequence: TGTGCCAGCAGCTTAGCCGGCCGGGATACGCAGTATTTT. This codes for CASSLAGRDTQYF.

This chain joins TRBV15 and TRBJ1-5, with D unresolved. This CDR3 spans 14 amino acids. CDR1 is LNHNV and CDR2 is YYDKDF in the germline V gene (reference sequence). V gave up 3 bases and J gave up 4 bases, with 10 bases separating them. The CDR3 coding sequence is TGTGCCACCAGCAGGCCCACAGAAAATCAGCCCCAGCATTTT. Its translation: CATSRPTENQPQHF.

CDR3 region: CASSRLAGPYEQYF. In DNA form, the CDR3 reads TGTGCCAGCAGTAGACTAGCGGGCCCCTACGAGCAGTACTTC. The J gene is TRBJ2-7, the V gene TRBV28; 10 bases line up with TRBD2. Per the germline V gene, CDR1 is MDHEN and CDR2 is SYDVKM. V gave up 5 bases and J gave up 2 bases; unmatched junction bases: 3. The CDR3 has 14 residues.

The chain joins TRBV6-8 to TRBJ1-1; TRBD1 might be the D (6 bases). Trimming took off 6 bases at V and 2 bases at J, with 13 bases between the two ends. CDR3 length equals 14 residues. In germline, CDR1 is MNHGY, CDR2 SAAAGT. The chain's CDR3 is CASSLTGTNTEAFF. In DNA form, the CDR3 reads TGTGCCAGCAGCCTCACAGGGACCAACACTGAAGCTTTCTTT.

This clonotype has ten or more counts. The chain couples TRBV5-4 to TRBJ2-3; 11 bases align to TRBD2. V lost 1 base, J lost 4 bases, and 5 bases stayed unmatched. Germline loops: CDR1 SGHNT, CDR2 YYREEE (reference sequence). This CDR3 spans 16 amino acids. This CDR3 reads CASSLSLAGGADTQYF. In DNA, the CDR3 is TGTGCCAGCAGCTTGTCCCTAGCGGGAGGTGCAGATACGCAGTATTTT.

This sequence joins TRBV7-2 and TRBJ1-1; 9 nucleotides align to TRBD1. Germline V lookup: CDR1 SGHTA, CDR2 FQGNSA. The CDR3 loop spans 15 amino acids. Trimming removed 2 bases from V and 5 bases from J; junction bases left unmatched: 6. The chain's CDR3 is CASSLTGGGLTEAFF. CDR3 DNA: TGTGCCAGCAGCTTAACAGGGGGCGGGTTGACTGAAGCTTTCTTT.

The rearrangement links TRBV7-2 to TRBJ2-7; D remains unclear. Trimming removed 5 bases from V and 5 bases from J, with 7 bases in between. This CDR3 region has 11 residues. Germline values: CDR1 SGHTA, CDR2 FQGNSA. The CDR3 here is CASSANHEQYF. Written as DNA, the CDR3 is TGTGCCAGCAGCGCCAACCACGAGCAGTACTTC.

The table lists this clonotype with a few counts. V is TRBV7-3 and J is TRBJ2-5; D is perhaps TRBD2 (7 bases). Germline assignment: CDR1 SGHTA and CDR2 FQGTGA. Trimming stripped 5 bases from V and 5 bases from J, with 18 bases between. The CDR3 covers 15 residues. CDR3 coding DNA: TGTGCCAGCAGCCTGTGGGGGGGGGGCATCGAGACCCAGTACTTC. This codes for CASSLWGGGIETQYF. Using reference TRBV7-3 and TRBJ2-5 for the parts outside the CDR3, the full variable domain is GAGVSQTPSNKVTEKGKYVELRCDPISGHTALYWYRQSLGQGPEFLIYFQGTGAADDSGLPNDRFFAVRPEGSVSTLKIQRTERGDSAVYLCASSLWGGGIETQYFGPGTRLLVL.

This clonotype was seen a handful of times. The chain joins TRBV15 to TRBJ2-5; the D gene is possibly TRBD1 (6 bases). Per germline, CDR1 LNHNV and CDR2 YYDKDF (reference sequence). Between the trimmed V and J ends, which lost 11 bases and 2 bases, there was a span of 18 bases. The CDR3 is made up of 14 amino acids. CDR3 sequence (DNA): TGTGCCTCCCAAAGGGCAGGGGAACAAGAGACCCAGTACTTC. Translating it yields CASQRAGEQETQYF. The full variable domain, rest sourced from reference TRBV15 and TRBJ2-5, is DAMVIQNPRYQVTQFGKPVTLSCSQTLNHNVMYWYQQKSSQAPKLLFHYYDKDFNNEADTPDNFQSRRPNTSFCFLDIRSPGLGDTAMYLCASQRAGEQETQYFGPGTRLLVL.

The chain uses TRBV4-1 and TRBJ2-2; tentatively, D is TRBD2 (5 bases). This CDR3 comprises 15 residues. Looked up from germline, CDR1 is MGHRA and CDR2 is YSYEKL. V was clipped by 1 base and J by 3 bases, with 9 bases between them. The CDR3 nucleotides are TGCGCCAGCAGCCAAGGCCCCGGGGACACCGGGGAGCTGTTTTTT. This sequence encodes CASSQGPGDTGELFF.

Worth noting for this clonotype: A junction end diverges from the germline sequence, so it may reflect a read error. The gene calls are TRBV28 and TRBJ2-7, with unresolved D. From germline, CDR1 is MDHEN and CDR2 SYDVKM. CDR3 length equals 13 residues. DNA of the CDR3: TGTGCCAGCAGTCCAGGACCGCTACGCGCCTTTGATTTC. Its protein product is CASSPGPLRAFDF.

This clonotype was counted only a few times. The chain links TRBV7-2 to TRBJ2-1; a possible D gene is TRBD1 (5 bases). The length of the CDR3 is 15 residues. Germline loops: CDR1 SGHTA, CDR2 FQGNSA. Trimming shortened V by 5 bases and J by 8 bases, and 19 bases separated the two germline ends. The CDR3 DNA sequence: TGTGCCAGCAGCCCCAGGGCGTTTTCATTGGATGAGCAGTTCTTC. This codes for CASSPRAFSLDEQFF.

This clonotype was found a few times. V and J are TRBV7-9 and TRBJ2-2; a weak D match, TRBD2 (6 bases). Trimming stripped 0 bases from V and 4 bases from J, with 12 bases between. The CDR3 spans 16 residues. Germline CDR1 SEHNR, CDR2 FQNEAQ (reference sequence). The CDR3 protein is CASSLASGAGTGELFF. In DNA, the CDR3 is TGTGCCAGCAGCTTAGCTTCGGGAGCGGGCACCGGGGAGCTGTTTTTT.

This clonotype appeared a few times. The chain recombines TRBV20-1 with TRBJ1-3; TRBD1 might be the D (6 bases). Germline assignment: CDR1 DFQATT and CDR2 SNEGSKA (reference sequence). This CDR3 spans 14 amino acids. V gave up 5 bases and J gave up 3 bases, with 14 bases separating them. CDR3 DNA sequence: TGCAGTGCTCCACGCCCGGACAGTGGAAACACCATATATTTT. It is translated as CSAPRPDSGNTIYF.

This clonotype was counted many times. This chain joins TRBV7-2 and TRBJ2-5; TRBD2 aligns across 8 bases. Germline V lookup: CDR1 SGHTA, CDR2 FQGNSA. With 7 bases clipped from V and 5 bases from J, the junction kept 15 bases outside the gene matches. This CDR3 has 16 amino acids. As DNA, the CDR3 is TGTGCCAGCATCCTTGGGGTAGCGGGACTACGGGAGACCCAGTACTTC. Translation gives CASILGVAGLRETQYF.

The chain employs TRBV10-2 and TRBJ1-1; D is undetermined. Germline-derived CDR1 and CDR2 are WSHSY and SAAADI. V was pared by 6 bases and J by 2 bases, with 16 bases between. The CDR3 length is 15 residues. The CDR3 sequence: CASSPGRQTNTEAFF. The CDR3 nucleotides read TGCGCCAGCAGCCCCGGTCGTCAGACTAACACTGAAGCTTTCTTT.

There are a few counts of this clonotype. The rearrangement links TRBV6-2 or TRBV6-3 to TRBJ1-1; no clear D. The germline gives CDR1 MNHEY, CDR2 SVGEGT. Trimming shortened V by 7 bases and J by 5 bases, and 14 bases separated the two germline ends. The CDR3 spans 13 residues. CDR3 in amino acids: CASTPRRETEAFF. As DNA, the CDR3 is TGTGCCAGCACCCCACGGCGGGAAACTGAAGCTTTCTTT.

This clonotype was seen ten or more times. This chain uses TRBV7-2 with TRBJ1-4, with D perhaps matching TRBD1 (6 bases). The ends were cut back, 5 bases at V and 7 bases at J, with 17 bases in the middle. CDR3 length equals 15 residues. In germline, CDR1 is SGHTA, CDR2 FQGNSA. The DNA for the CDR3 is TGTGCCAGCAGCCCCGGCGGGGGGCTTGGTGAAAAACTGTTTTTT. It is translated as CASSPGGGLGEKLFF.

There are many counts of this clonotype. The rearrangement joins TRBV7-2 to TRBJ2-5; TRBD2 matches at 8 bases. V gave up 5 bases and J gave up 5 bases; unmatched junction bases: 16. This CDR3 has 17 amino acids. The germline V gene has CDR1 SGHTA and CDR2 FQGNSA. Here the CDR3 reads CASSPTRTSYSGETQYF. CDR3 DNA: TGTGCCAGCAGCCCGACTAGGACTAGCTACTCAGGGGAGACCCAGTACTTC.